What follows describes a single TCR beta chain. This clone's antigen is unknown. Per-base qualities were not stored, and no clone one base away is much larger. The study was a case-control design nested within a healthcare worker cohort in London, UK, with weekly nasopharyngeal swab PCR tests and blood sampling. Healthcare workers were enrolled in the week of the UK lockdown, from 23 to 31 March 2020, and were followed every week for up to about 16 weeks. The data originate from a study of early T cells in non-severe SARS-CoV-2 infection (dated by TCRdb to the early 2020s). The study in broad terms: Bulk RNA from unsorted whole blood was used for TCR sequencing, so alpha and beta chains could not be paired.

Library construction relied on 5' RACE. For sequencing, a NextSeq 500 was employed. The TCR library protocol attached unique molecular identifiers to individual cDNA molecules to correct for sequencing error and PCR bias. Both TCR alpha and beta chains were sequenced, and tight co-correlation was observed between alpha and beta sequence abundances in each sample. Per the authors' processing: Decombinator V4 was used to perform V gene, J gene and CDR3 annotation of TCR sequences. Expanded TCRs were defined as changing significantly between any two time points under a Poisson model with p below 0.0001. TCR abundances were normalised to the total number of TCRs sequenced in each sample and reported as counts per million. VDJdb, accessed 1 November 2021, was searched for CMV, EBV and SARS-CoV-2 annotated TCRs, with TCRs annotated for multiple antigens excluded. TCRdb ran its own pipeline on the public reads, namely fastp trimming at Q25 and MiXCR clone calling, and kept in-frame beta chains. Duplicate CDR3 protein sequences are folded into a single record with the most common DNA and genes. The V and J calls and clone size are TCRdb's, not the authors'. This sample has approximately 66,000 distinct CDR3 sequences in its table, and around 12% of those were observed once. The ten largest clones take up 0.95% to 1.5% of the sample.

General conclusions and limits of the study: VDJdb matching was skewed toward anti-spike CD8 responses and likely underestimated virus-specific expansions by missing private and CD4 specificities.

Here the sequenced sample was whole blood, taken at baseline. The receptor was derived from an adult who was a healthcare worker with PCR-confirmed SARS-CoV-2 infection or an uninfected control (not recorded which). The donor label of this sample is uncertain.

The sequence in DNA is TGTGCCAGCAGTTCCGGGACTAGCGGGGGGATCGGGACAGATACGCAGTATTTT. Translated, this gives CASSSGTSGGIGTDTQYF. This chain joins TRBV28 to TRBJ2-3, with 15 middle bases fitting TRBD2. CDR3 length: 18 amino acids, cysteine to phenylalanine. Only CDR3 DNA is held: 54 bases, read in frame from base 1. The germline V gene gives CDR1 as MDHEN and CDR2 as SYDVKM. From V the trimming removes 4 bases and from J it removes 3 bases, while the gene matches leave 8 bases of the junction unaccounted for.